These 29 T cell receptor beta chains were sequenced from one sample in a study of shared clonotypes between healthy human individuals. Naive-designated CD8 cells lacked CD45RO, were positively enriched for CCR7, and omitted terminally differentiated effector memory CD45RA+ cells. Assay used: immunoSEQ multiplex PCR; TCRdb lists only in-frame clones, some missing. The table lists approximately 810,000 clones, 80% to 95% of them singletons. The sequenced sample was naive CD8+ T cells sorted from blood. The receptor set was obtained from a man aged 25 to 45 in good health.

V usage is TRBV27 and J usage is TRBJ2-1; 9 nucleotides line up with TRBD2. Germline loops: CDR1 MNHEY, CDR2 SMNVEV (reference sequence). There are 13 residues in the CDR3. With V trimmed by 9 bases and J by 5 bases, 5 bases remained unmatched. For the CDR3, the DNA is TGTGCCAGTGGACTAGCGTCGGACAATGAGCAGTTCTTC. Encoded protein: CASGLASDNEQFF.

This sequence joins TRBV19 and TRBJ1-4, with D uncertain. The CDR3 consists of 16 residues. The V gene's germline CDR1 is LNHDA and CDR2 SQIVND (reference sequence). The germline V and J ends were trimmed by 8 bases and 6 bases, with 22 bases remaining between them. The CDR3 coding sequence is TGTGCCAGTGGTAGAGCGGTTAGAGGTGTTGATGAAAAACTGTTTTTT. It yields the protein CASGRAVRGVDEKLFF.

The rearrangement joins TRBV2 to TRBJ2-3; 9 bases line up with TRBD2. This CDR3 spans 15 amino acids. Germline lookup yields CDR1 SNHLY and CDR2 FYNNEI. V lost 4 bases to trimming and J lost 5 bases; unmatched junction nucleotides: 7. CDR3 amino acids: CASSGLADLGDTQYF. The CDR3 bases are TGTGCCAGCAGTGGACTAGCGGACCTCGGAGATACGCAGTATTTT.

The gene calls are TRBV7-8 and TRBJ2-1; D gene uncertain. This CDR3 has 15 amino acids. The V gene lost 7 bases and the J gene lost 5 bases, with 18 bases spanning the gap. Germline assignment: CDR1 SGHVS and CDR2 FQNEAQ. CDR3 sequence reads: CASTYFRTADNEQFF. CDR3 sequence (DNA): TGTGCCAGCACCTACTTCAGAACGGCCGACAATGAGCAGTTCTTC.

The chain has TRBV5-4 and TRBJ2-1, with TRBD2 matching 14 bases. Germline V gene sequence: CDR1 SGHNT, CDR2 YYREEE (reference sequence). The length of the CDR3 is 14 residues. V trimming: 4 bases; J trimming: 10 bases; junction bases outside the gene matches: 4. In DNA form, the CDR3 reads TGTGCCAGCAGCCCATGGACTAGCGGGGGGGAGCAGTTCTTC. It is translated as CASSPWTSGGEQFF.

V usage is TRBV11-3 and J usage is TRBJ2-3, with D possibly being TRBD2 (6 bases). The V gene's germline CDR1 is SGHNT and CDR2 YENEEA. V dropped 4 bases and J dropped 3 bases, with 14 bases sitting between them. The CDR3 loop spans 15 amino acids. The CDR3 reads CASSWGIAETDTQYF. The CDR3 DNA is TGTGCCAGCAGCTGGGGAATAGCGGAAACAGATACGCAGTATTTT.

The V and J genes are TRBV15 and TRBJ2-7; a weak D match, TRBD1 (5 bases). The length of the CDR3 is 16 residues. Per the germline V gene, CDR1 is LNHNV and CDR2 is YYDKDF (reference sequence). Trimming left V 4 bases short and J 3 bases short, with 19 bases between. CDR3 in DNA: TGTGCCACCAGCACCCCGGACATCCGGAAAATCTACGAGCAGTACTTC. Encoded protein: CATSTPDIRKIYEQYF.

The gene calls are TRBV6-1 and TRBJ1-1; D is possibly TRBD1 (6 bases). CDR1 MNHNS and CDR2 SASEGT come from the germline V gene. The CDR3 loop spans 13 amino acids. The V end was cut by 6 bases, the J end by 8 bases, with 16 bases between. The CDR3 coding sequence is TGTGCCAGCAGGAGCAGGGGAGACGGAGAAGCTTTCTTT. It yields the protein CASRSRGDGEAFF.

For this clone: The sample has other DNA sequences that encode this CDR3 too. The chain employs TRBV9 and TRBJ2-1; 7 nucleotides line up with TRBD1. Germline values: CDR1 SGDLS, CDR2 YYNGEE. The CDR3 consists of 15 residues. V shed 2 bases and J 0 bases; nucleotides not matched to a gene: 2. The DNA of the CDR3 is TGTGCCAGCAGCGTGGGGGACAGCTCCTACAATGAGCAGTTCTTC. It encodes CASSVGDSSYNEQFF.

The gene calls are TRBV7-9 and TRBJ2-7; weak D call: TRBD1 (6 bases). CDR3 size: 15 residues. Germline loops: CDR1 SEHNR, CDR2 FQNEAQ (reference sequence). The V gene lost 5 bases and the J gene lost 2 bases, with 16 bases spanning the gap. The CDR3 DNA follows: TGTGCCAGCAGCCATACCGGGACATTGACCTACGAGCAGTACTTC. It translates to CASSHTGTLTYEQYF.

The chain joins TRBV13 to TRBJ2-1; 12 bases fit TRBD2. The CDR3 consists of 15 residues. With 5 bases clipped from V and 8 bases from J, the junction kept 7 bases outside the gene matches. Germline V gene sequence: CDR1 PRHDT, CDR2 FYEKMQ (reference sequence). The CDR3 spells CASSETSGGSDEQFF. CDR3 nucleotides: TGTGCCAGCAGCGAAACTAGCGGGGGGTCAGATGAGCAGTTCTTC.

J is TRBJ1-5 and V is TRBV4-1; D not resolved. V was cut by 0 bases and J by 8 bases, with 11 bases left in between. The V gene's germline CDR1 is MGHRA and CDR2 YSYEKL. This CDR3 contains 14 residues. The CDR3 nucleotides read TGCGCCAGCAGCCAAGAAGGGTCAAAAGAGCCCCAGCATTTT. Translated, it gives CASSQEGSKEPQHF.

The chain uses TRBV5-5 and TRBJ2-2, with D possibly being TRBD1 (6 bases). CDR3 size: 17 residues. Between the trimmed V and J ends, which lost 1 base and 7 bases, there was a span of 20 bases. The germline V gene encodes CDR1 SGHKS and CDR2 YYEKEE (reference sequence). The CDR3 nucleotides are TGTGCCAGCAGCTTGCGGGTCGGCAGGGAAGGGGGCGGGGAGCTGTTTTTT. This encodes CASSLRVGREGGGELFF.

As to this clone: The junction shows a germline mismatch at one end, possibly a read error. The chain joins TRBV6-5 to TRBJ2-7; either TRBD1 or TRBD2 may fit D (6 bases each). Germline assignment: CDR1 MNHEY and CDR2 SVGAGI. This CDR3 spans 14 amino acids. The CDR3 DNA sequence: TGCGCGACCCGGGGGCAGCATCTCAGTAATGAGCAGTACTTC. Protein sequence: CATRGQHLSNEQYF.

The chain recombines TRBV19 with TRBJ2-3, with D uncertain. Germline CDR1 is LNHDA and CDR2 is SQIVND (reference sequence). Trimming cost V 9 bases and J 3 bases, with 7 bases left between them. The CDR3 has 11 residues. CDR3 loop: CARPGTDTQYF. The CDR3 DNA reads TGTGCCAGACCCGGTACAGATACGCAGTATTTT.

This chain uses TRBV4-1 with TRBJ2-3, with TRBD1 matching 7 bases. The CDR3 runs 15 residues. Looked up from germline, CDR1 is MGHRA and CDR2 is YSYEKL. Losses at the gene ends were 8 bases for V and 2 bases for J; bases not matched to a gene: 10. In DNA, the CDR3 is TGCGCCAGCGGCGTCAGGGACAGAGACACAGATACGCAGTATTTT. It codes for CASGVRDRDTDTQYF.

V and J are TRBV10-1 and TRBJ2-1; 10 nucleotides line up with TRBD2. Germline V gene sequence: CDR1 WNHNN, CDR2 SYGVQD (reference sequence). The CDR3 consists of 16 residues. V was pared by 5 bases and J by 4 bases, with 8 bases of the junction left unmatched. CDR3 sequence (DNA): TGCGCCAGCAGTCCCACTAGCGGGATGGGGTACAATGAGCAGTTCTTC. It specifies CASSPTSGMGYNEQFF.

The chain employs TRBV28 and TRBJ2-7, with D perhaps matching TRBD1 (6 bases). V shed 5 bases and J shed 1 base, with 12 bases lying between them. The CDR3 is 14 residues long. CDR1 is MDHEN and CDR2 is SYDVKM in the germline V gene. The CDR3 DNA sequence: TGTGCCAGCAGTCCAGGGGACGAATCCTACGAGCAGTACTTC. The encoded protein is CASSPGDESYEQYF.

The chain couples TRBV4-1 to TRBJ2-7; 7 bases line up with TRBD2. Germline values: CDR1 MGHRA, CDR2 YSYEKL. The V gene end was trimmed by 4 bases and the J gene end by 8 bases; junction bases not matched to a gene: 8. The CDR3 is 13 residues long. CDR3 sequence (DNA): TGCGCCAGCAGCCGGACTAGTCTCGAGAAGCAGTACTTC. As protein: CASSRTSLEKQYF.

The V gene is TRBV10-2, the J gene TRBJ2-1, with 7 positions matching TRBD2. Germline V lookup: CDR1 WSHSY, CDR2 SAAADI. The CDR3 covers 16 residues. The trim removed 3 bases at V and 4 bases at J, leaving 9 bases unmatched. The CDR3 sequence: CASSDPGTKGYNEQFF. In nucleotides, the CDR3 is TGCGCCAGCAGTGACCCCGGGACTAAGGGATACAATGAGCAGTTCTTC.

The chain is built from TRBV10-3 and TRBJ2-3, with a possible D match to TRBD2 (7 bases). The germline V gene has CDR1 ENHRY and CDR2 SYGVKD. The CDR3 has 15 residues. Trimming shortened V by 10 bases and J by 2 bases, and 19 bases separated the two germline ends. CDR3 sequence (DNA): TGTGCCACTCGGGGGGCCAGCGGGAACACAGATACGCAGTATTTT. This gives the protein CATRGASGNTDTQYF.

The J gene is TRBJ2-7, the V gene TRBV7-9; possibly TRBD1 for D (6 bases). The CDR3 has 16 amino acids. Trimming removed 1 base from V and 0 bases from J, with 13 bases in between. Germline CDR1 SEHNR, CDR2 FQNEAQ (reference sequence). CDR3 DNA sequence: TGTGCCAGCAGCTTAGGGTGGACAGCGAGCTCCTACGAGCAGTACTTC. Translation: CASSLGWTASSYEQYF.

The chain carries TRBV4-3 and TRBJ2-7; TRBD2 might be the D (7 bases). Trimming left V 0 bases short and J 1 base short, with 16 bases between. The CDR3 extends over 17 amino acids. Germline CDR1 reads LGHNA; CDR2 reads YSLEER. The CDR3 nucleotides are TGCGCCAGCAGCCAAGATCGTCGGGGAGGGGGTTCCTACGAGCAGTACTTC. As protein: CASSQDRRGGGSYEQYF.

This clone was seen only once. Within the sample, other DNA sequences also encode this same CDR3. This rearrangement joins TRBV27 to TRBJ2-7; no clear D. V lost 9 bases and J lost 2, with 8 bases in between. This CDR3 is 11 amino acids long. Germline assignment: CDR1 MNHEY and CDR2 SMNVEV (reference sequence). CDR3 region: CASGPAYEQYF. DNA of the CDR3: TGTGCCAGTGGCCCGGCCTACGAGCAGTACTTC.

The chain recombines TRBV2 with TRBJ1-4, with 7 bases matching TRBD1. V lost 10 bases, J lost 6 bases, and 5 bases stayed unmatched. Germline CDR1 and CDR2: SNHLY and FYNNEI. The CDR3 runs 12 residues. The CDR3 coding sequence is TGTGCCACGACAGGGTCGGATGAAAAACTGTTTTTT. Amino acids: CATTGSDEKLFF. Based on the CDR3 plus reference TRBV2 and TRBJ1-4, the full variable domain is EPEVTQTPSHQVTQMGQEVILRCVPISNHLYFYWYRQILGQKVEFLVSFYNNEISEKSEIFDDQFSVERPDGSNFTLKIRSTKLEDSAMYFCATTGSDEKLFFGSGTQLSVL.

This chain joins TRBV11-2 and TRBJ2-5; D not resolved. Trimming took off 6 bases at V and 4 bases at J, with 9 bases between the two ends. Germline assignment: CDR1 SGHAT and CDR2 FQNNGV. This CDR3 spans 12 amino acids. CDR3 sequence (DNA): TGTGCCAGCAGGGCCGACACAGAGACCCAGTACTTC. Translated: CASRADTETQYF.

The chain uses TRBV7-6 and TRBJ2-7; D unclear. The V gene lost 6 bases and the J gene lost 5 bases, with 14 bases spanning the gap. The CDR3 runs 13 residues. Germline CDR1 and CDR2: SGHVS and FNYEAQ. DNA for the CDR3: TGTGCCAGCAGTTCCCCTTCGGATGACGAGCAGTACTTC. As protein: CASSSPSDDEQYF.

Remarks on this clone: The identical CDR3 is also encoded by other nucleotide sequences in the sample. This sequence joins TRBV30 and TRBJ2-3, with D tentatively TRBD1 (6 bases). The CDR3 extends over 15 amino acids. Germline loops: CDR1 GTSNPN, CDR2 SVGIG (reference sequence). V shed 0 bases and J shed 0 bases, with 10 bases lying between them. This chain's CDR3 is CAWSVGRGSTDTQYF. CDR3 coding DNA: TGTGCCTGGAGTGTTGGCAGGGGAAGCACAGATACGCAGTATTTT. The complete variable domain, with remaining parts taken from reference TRBV30 and TRBJ2-3, reads SQTIHQWPATLVQPVGSPLSLECTVEGTSNPNLYWYRQAAGRGLQLLFYSVGIGQISSEVPQNLSASRPQDRQFILSSKKLLLSDSGFYLCAWSVGRGSTDTQYFGPGTRLTVL.

The CDR3 coding sequence is TGTGCCAGCCTGGGGTTCTCCTACGAGCAGTACTTC. Residues: CASLGFSYEQYF. This chain joins TRBV7-9 and TRBJ2-7; D gene unclear. Trimming removed 8 bases from V and 0 bases from J, with 8 bases in between. In germline, CDR1 is SEHNR, CDR2 FQNEAQ (reference sequence). This CDR3 has 12 amino acids.